The 4 T cell receptor beta chains below were found in one sample sequenced in a study of long-term antiretroviral therapy in people with HIV. The libraries were made with immunoSEQ v3.0 at survey level. Profiling relied on immunoSEQ multiplex PCR, and the TCRdb table lists in-frame clones only, not all of them. The sample contains tens of thousands of clones, 86% of which appear only once. Specimen: unsorted PBMCs, collected 0.1 years before starting antiretroviral therapy. Every receptor here comes from a woman aged 45 to 65 with HIV.

The chain joins TRBV7-6 to TRBJ1-2; D may be TRBD1 (5 bases). Between the trimmed V and J ends, which lost 8 bases and 2 bases, there was a span of 24 bases. Germline V lookup: CDR1 SGHVS, CDR2 FNYEAQ. The CDR3 has 17 residues. The CDR3 loop reads CASGGRGLLRRNYGYTF. DNA of the CDR3: TGTGCCAGCGGAGGGAGGGGCCTTTTACGCCGAAACTATGGCTACACCTTC. Complete variable domain (other parts from reference TRBV7-6 and TRBJ1-2): GAGVSQSPRYKVTKRGQDVALRCDPISGHVSLYWYRQALGQGPEFLTYFNYEAQQDKSGLPNDRFSAERPEGSISTLTIQRTEQRDSAMYRCASGGRGLLRRNYGYTFGSGTRLTVV.

The rearrangement joins TRBV6-1 to TRBJ1-2, with D uncertain. V dropped 1 base and J dropped 4 bases, with 16 bases sitting between them. Germline V gives CDR1 MNHNS, CDR2 SASEGT. The CDR3 length is 16 residues. The CDR3 loop is CASSEVGFPTFYGYTF. CDR3 coding DNA: TGTGCCAGCAGTGAAGTAGGGTTCCCCACTTTCTATGGCTACACCTTC.

The V and J genes are TRBV18 and TRBJ1-2, with TRBD1 identical over 8 bases. The CDR3 is 14 amino acids. Losses at the gene ends were 2 bases for V and 3 bases for J; bases not matched to a gene: 2. Looked up from germline, CDR1 is KGHSH and CDR2 is LQKENI. The chain's CDR3 is CASSPVDRDYGYTF. The CDR3 DNA reads as TGTGCCAGCTCACCAGTGGACAGGGACTATGGCTACACCTTC.

This rearrangement joins TRBV7-3 to TRBJ2-2; D is perhaps TRBD1 (6 bases). The length of the CDR3 is 15 residues. CDR1 is SGHTA and CDR2 is FQGTGA in the germline V gene. V was clipped by 1 base and J by 5 bases, with 11 bases between them. The CDR3 spells CASSLMATGTGELFF. The DNA for the CDR3 is TGTGCCAGCAGCTTAATGGCAACAGGGACCGGGGAGCTGTTTTTT.